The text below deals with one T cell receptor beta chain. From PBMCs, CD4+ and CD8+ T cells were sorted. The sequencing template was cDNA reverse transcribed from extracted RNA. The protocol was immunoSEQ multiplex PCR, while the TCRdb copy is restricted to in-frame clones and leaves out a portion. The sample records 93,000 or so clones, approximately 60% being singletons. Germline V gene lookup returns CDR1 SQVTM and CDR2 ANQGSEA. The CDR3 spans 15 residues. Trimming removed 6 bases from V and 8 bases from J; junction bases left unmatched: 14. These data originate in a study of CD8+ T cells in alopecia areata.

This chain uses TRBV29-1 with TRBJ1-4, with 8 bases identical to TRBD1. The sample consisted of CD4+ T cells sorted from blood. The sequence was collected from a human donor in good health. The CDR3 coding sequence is TGCAGCGTGAGCCGAACAGGGGGAATGGGGGAAAAACTGTTTTTT. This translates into CSVSRTGGMGEKLFF.